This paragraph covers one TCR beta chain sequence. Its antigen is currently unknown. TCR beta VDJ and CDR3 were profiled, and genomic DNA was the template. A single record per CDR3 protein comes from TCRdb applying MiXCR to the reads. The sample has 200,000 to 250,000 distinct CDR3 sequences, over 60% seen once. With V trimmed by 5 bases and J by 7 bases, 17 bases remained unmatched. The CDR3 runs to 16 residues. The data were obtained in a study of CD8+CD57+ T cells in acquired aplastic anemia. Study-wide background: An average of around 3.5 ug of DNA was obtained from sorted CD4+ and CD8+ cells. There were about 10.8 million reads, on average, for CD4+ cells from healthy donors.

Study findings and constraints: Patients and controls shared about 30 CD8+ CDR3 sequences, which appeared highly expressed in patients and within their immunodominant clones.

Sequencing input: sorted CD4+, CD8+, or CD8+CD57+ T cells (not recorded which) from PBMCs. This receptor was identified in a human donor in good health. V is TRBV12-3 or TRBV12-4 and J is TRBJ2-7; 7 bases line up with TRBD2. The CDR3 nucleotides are TGTGCCAGCAGTCCATCGCGCGTGTTAGATAGCGGGGAGCAGTACTTC. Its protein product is CASSPSRVLDSGEQYF.